A single sample gave rise to the 26 T cell receptor beta chains below, sequenced in a study of T cell responses to AZD1222 COVID-19 vaccine. Data came from immunoSEQ multiplex PCR; TCRdb stores just in-frame clones and leaves some out. The sample consists of 90,000 to 130,000 clones, 70% to 90% of them appearing once. The input for sequencing was peripheral blood, taken 28 days after the second AZD1222 dose. Receptors were obtained from an adult who received the AZD1222 COVID-19 vaccine.

In the case of this clone: The sample has other DNA sequences that encode this CDR3 too. The V and J genes are TRBV27 and TRBJ2-7, with D unclear. Trimming pared 0 bases from V and 3 bases from J, leaving 6 bases between. The CDR3 extends over 13 amino acids. Germline values: CDR1 MNHEY, CDR2 SMNVEV (reference sequence). As DNA, the CDR3 is TGTGCCAGCAGTTTATCCCGCAGCTACGAGCAGTACTTC. Amino acids: CASSLSRSYEQYF.

The gene calls are TRBV10-3 and TRBJ2-1; 13 bases map to TRBD2. Trimming at V came to 6 bases and at J to 9 bases, leaving 11 bases not matched to a gene. The V gene's germline CDR1 is ENHRY and CDR2 SYGVKD. The CDR3 has 16 amino acids. The CDR3 spells CAIRYTGTSGTGEQFF. Here the CDR3 DNA reads TGTGCCATCAGATATACCGGGACTAGCGGGACGGGTGAGCAGTTCTTC.

This clone was picked up one time. The V gene is TRBV5-6, the J gene TRBJ2-7; 7 nucleotides line up with TRBD1. The V gene's germline CDR1 is SGHDT and CDR2 YYEEEE. CDR3 length: 14 residues. Germline trimming cut 1 base from V and 7 bases from J; bases unmatched to any gene: 8. The CDR3 spells CASSLRGGEGEQYF. CDR3 nucleotides: TGTGCCAGCAGCTTGCGAGGGGGCGAGGGTGAGCAGTACTTC.

The chain uses TRBV2 and TRBJ1-1; D not certain. Per the germline V gene, CDR1 is SNHLY and CDR2 is FYNNEI. CDR3 length: 12 residues. The V end lost 4 bases, the J end lost 0 bases, and 3 bases lay between the germline ends. CDR3 region: CASSVMNTEAFF. In DNA form, the CDR3 reads TGTGCCAGCAGTGTTATGAACACTGAAGCTTTCTTT.

This clone showed up just a few times. The V call is TRBV11-2, the J call TRBJ2-1, with no clear D. CDR1 and CDR2 from the germline V gene are SGHAT and FQNNGV. CDR3 length: 18 residues. Trimming removed 3 bases at V and 8 bases at J, with 26 bases between. As DNA, the CDR3 is TGTGCCAGCAGCTTGACCTCGACGATCGCCCGGTGGGGATATGAGCAGTTCTTC. Its translation: CASSLTSTIARWGYEQFF.

This clone was seen once. This sequence joins TRBV29-1 and TRBJ1-1, with D possibly being TRBD1 (5 bases). The CDR3 contains 14 residues. CDR1 SQVTM and CDR2 ANQGSEA come from the germline V gene. Trimming shortened V by 1 base and J by 5 bases, and 14 bases separated the two germline ends. In nucleotides, the CDR3 is TGCAGCGTTGAAGGGCAGGGCGATTATACTGAAGCTTTCTTT. Its protein product is CSVEGQGDYTEAFF.

The chain carries TRBV6-5 and TRBJ2-7, with D maybe TRBD1 (5 bases). V was pared by 6 bases and J by 5 bases, with 11 bases between. CDR3 length: 12 residues. Germline V gene lookup returns CDR1 MNHEY and CDR2 SVGAGI. The CDR3 DNA sequence: TGTGCCAGCAGAGCAGGGTTAGACGAGCAGTACTTC. Its translation: CASRAGLDEQYF.

The rearrangement links TRBV2 to TRBJ1-1; D is possibly TRBD1 (5 bases). The CDR3 consists of 14 residues. Between the trimmed V and J ends, which lost 7 bases and 5 bases, there was a span of 17 bases. CDR1 is SNHLY, CDR2 FYNNEI, per germline. The CDR3 DNA follows: TGTGCCAGCACCAACTCCCCAGGGTCAACTGAAGCTTTCTTT. Its translation is CASTNSPGSTEAFF.

The CDR3 DNA reads TGCGCCAGCAGCTTGACAGGATCCTACGAGCAGTACTTC. This codes for CASSLTGSYEQYF. V gene TRBV5-1 combines with J gene TRBJ2-7, with a weak D call TRBD1 (5 bases). This CDR3 is built from 13 residues. Trimming pared 1 base from V and 1 base from J, leaving 6 bases between. From germline, CDR1 is SGHRS and CDR2 YFSETQ.

The chain carries TRBV21-1 and TRBJ1-1; the table's D call of TRBD1 was not tested on the DNA. TRBV21-1 is a pseudogene locus. CDR3 length: 16 residues. Here the CDR3 reads CASSNYDKASNTEAFF. The CDR3 nucleotides are TGTGCCAGCAGCAACTATGACAAGGCCTCAAACACTGAAGCTTTCTTT.

This chain connects TRBV7-3 to TRBJ2-1, with TRBD2 as a possible D gene (5 bases). In germline, CDR1 is SGHTA, CDR2 FQGTGA. The V and J ends lost 3 bases and 8 bases respectively, with 11 bases between them. The CDR3 is made up of 13 amino acids. The CDR3 bases are TGTGCCAGCAGCTTTGGGGTCGGGGATGAGCAGTTCTTC. As protein: CASSFGVGDEQFF.

The chain combines TRBV19 with TRBJ2-1, with unresolved D. The CDR3 totals 11 residues. The V end lost 6 bases, the J end lost 3 bases, and 3 bases lay between the germline ends. Germline values: CDR1 LNHDA, CDR2 SQIVND (reference sequence). CDR3 loop: CASRDYNEQFF. DNA for the CDR3: TGTGCCAGTAGGGACTACAATGAGCAGTTCTTC.

CDR3 loop: CASSNNRALDEKLFF. The CDR3 DNA follows: TGTGCCAGCAGCAACAACAGAGCGCTAGATGAAAAACTGTTTTTT. The V gene is TRBV5-4, the J gene TRBJ1-4; D ambiguous. The CDR3 spans 15 residues. Trimming removed 4 bases from V and 6 bases from J, with 16 bases in between. The germline V gene has CDR1 SGHNT and CDR2 YYREEE (reference sequence). Supplemented by reference TRBV5-4 and TRBJ1-4, the full variable domain reads ETGVTQSPTHLIKTRGQQVTLRCSSQSGHNTVSWYQQALGQGPQFIFQYYREEENGRGNFPPRFSGLQFPNYSSELNVNALELDDSALYLCASSNNRALDEKLFFGSGTQLSVL.

J is TRBJ1-1 and V is TRBV21-1. TRBV21-1 is a pseudogene locus. The CDR3 loop spans 16 amino acids. The CDR3 is CASTINGRGPPTEAFF. The CDR3 bases are TGTGCCAGCACCATAAATGGGCGGGGGCCGCCGACTGAAGCTTTCTTT.

This clone appeared a single time. V usage is TRBV10-3 and J usage is TRBJ1-2, with a tentative D call TRBD1 (5 bases). The germline V gene encodes CDR1 ENHRY and CDR2 SYGVKD. The CDR3 contains 14 residues. Trimming removed 0 bases at V and 6 bases at J, with 11 bases between. CDR3 in DNA: TGTGCCATCAGTGAGTCGGAACAGGAGAATGGCTACACCTTC. Translation: CAISESEQENGYTF.

This rearrangement joins TRBV19 to TRBJ2-7; D gene ambiguous. The germline V gene encodes CDR1 LNHDA and CDR2 SQIVND (reference sequence). The CDR3 totals 12 residues. The V and J ends lost 4 bases and 1 base respectively, with 5 bases between them. This CDR3 reads CASSNPSYEQYF. The CDR3, as DNA: TGTGCCAGTAGTAACCCGTCCTACGAGCAGTACTTC.

The chain couples TRBV30 to TRBJ2-1; perhaps TRBD2 as D (7 bases). Trimming shortened V by 2 bases and J by 9 bases, and 23 bases separated the two germline ends. The CDR3 totals 16 residues. The germline CDR1 and CDR2 sequences are GTSNPN and SVGIG (reference sequence). The CDR3 bases are TGTGCCTGGAGTCCGGGGGGCGGGAGCATACTTGGTGAGCAGTTCTTC. Translating it yields CAWSPGGGSILGEQFF.

This clone appeared once. The V call is TRBV28, the J call TRBJ1-3; D uncertain. V was shortened by 3 bases and J by 0 bases, with 9 bases between the two germline ends. The CDR3 length is 15 residues. Germline-derived CDR1 and CDR2 are MDHEN and SYDVKM. Here the CDR3 DNA reads TGTGCCAGCAGTTTGGCCAGATACTCTGGAAACACCATATATTTT. Translating gives CASSLARYSGNTIYF.

The chain is built from TRBV1 and TRBJ1-1. TRBV1 is assigned pseudogene status. The CDR3 is 16 residues long. The CDR3 DNA is TGCACCAGCAGCCAAGAAAGTGAAACCCCGGAAACTGAAGCTTTCTTT. Protein product: CTSSQESETPETEAFF.

The chain links TRBV28 to TRBJ2-7; D perhaps matches TRBD2 (6 bases). The germline CDR1 and CDR2 sequences are MDHEN and SYDVKM. The CDR3 is 15 amino acids. V lost 2 bases to trimming and J lost 6 bases, with 17 bases between them. The CDR3 sequence is CASSLPRVWGGEQYF. DNA of the CDR3: TGTGCCAGCAGTTTACCCCGGGTCTGGGGAGGCGAGCAGTACTTC. Based on the CDR3 plus reference TRBV28 and TRBJ2-7, the full variable domain is DVKVTQSSRYLVKRTGEKVFLECVQDMDHENMFWYRQDPGLGLRLIYFSYDVKMKEKGDIPEGYSVSREKKERFSLILESASTNQTSMYLCASSLPRVWGGEQYFGPGTRLTVT.

The DNA for the CDR3 is TGTGCCAGCAGCTTAGCTGACAGGGAACACGAGCAGTACTTC. Translating it yields CASSLADREHEQYF. The chain links TRBV7-9 to TRBJ2-7; TRBD1 matches at 7 bases. Germline V gene data show CDR1 as SEHNR and CDR2 as FQNEAQ (reference sequence). The CDR3 has 14 amino acids. After removal of 0 bases from V and 5 bases from J, the junction contained 4 bases not matched to a gene.

This clone was observed once. This rearrangement joins TRBV28 to TRBJ1-5, with D unresolved. V was cut by 8 bases and J by 6 bases, with 11 bases left in between. This CDR3 spans 12 amino acids. Per germline, CDR1 MDHEN and CDR2 SYDVKM. CDR3 amino acids: CASGPLGQPQHF. In DNA form, the CDR3 reads TGTGCCAGCGGCCCTCTCGGTCAGCCCCAGCATTTT.

The chain employs TRBV11-3 and TRBJ1-1; D is unclear. The CDR3 is 17 amino acids. The germline V and J ends were trimmed by 0 bases and 3 bases, with 17 bases remaining between them. Germline CDR1 is SGHNT and CDR2 is YENEEA. The CDR3 bases are TGTGCCAGCAGCTTAGACCCCCAGGCGGAAATGCACACTGAAGCTTTCTTT. Translated, it gives CASSLDPQAEMHTEAFF.

This chain joins TRBV6-5 and TRBJ2-7; a possible D gene is TRBD1 (5 bases). V dropped 5 bases and J dropped 1 base, with 6 bases sitting between them. Germline V gene data show CDR1 as MNHEY and CDR2 as SVGAGI. This CDR3 is 12 amino acids long. The CDR3 spells CASSRQSYEQYF. For the CDR3, the DNA is TGTGCCAGCAGTAGACAGTCCTACGAGCAGTACTTC.

The chain uses TRBV10-1 and TRBJ2-1; TRBD2 matches at 7 bases. J lost 6 bases, V lost 2 bases, and 7 bases had no gene match. The CDR3 extends over 15 amino acids. Germline V gene data show CDR1 as WNHNN and CDR2 as SYGVQD (reference sequence). In DNA form, the CDR3 reads TGCGCCAGCAGTGAGGGGACTACGATCGGCAATGAGCAGTTCTTC. Translating it yields CASSEGTTIGNEQFF.

The CDR3 spells CASSQDSWASGDTQYF. CDR3 sequence (DNA): TGCGCCAGCAGCCAAGATTCGTGGGCTAGCGGGGATACGCAGTATTTT. V gene TRBV4-1 combines with J gene TRBJ2-3; 8 bases fit TRBD2. Germline V CDR1 and CDR2: MGHRA, YSYEKL. The V and J ends lost 0 bases and 6 bases, in that order; junction bases with no gene match: 8. The CDR3 is made up of 16 amino acids.